This TCR beta chain was obtained from a study of long-term antiretroviral therapy in people with HIV. J lost 15 bases, V lost 5 bases, and 12 bases had no gene match. The V gene's germline CDR1 is MNHNS and CDR2 SASEGT. The CDR3 length is 14 residues. An immunoSEQ assay, version v3.0, was performed at survey level. Sequencing targeted about 40,000-55,000 T-cell genomes per sample. Assay used: immunoSEQ multiplex PCR; TCRdb lists only in-frame clones, some missing. The top ten hold 3.1% of the sample, which has tens of thousands of clones, just under 95% seen once. Material: unsorted PBMCs, obtained 5.3 years after starting antiretroviral therapy. The TCR was taken from a middle-aged man with HIV. This chain links TRBV6-1 with TRBJ1-6, with 8 bases matching TRBD1. The CDR3 sequence is CASSHGDRSFILHF. CDR3 DNA sequence: TGTGCCAGCAGTCACGGGGACAGGAGCTTTATCCTCCACTTT.